This passage covers 5 T cell receptor beta chains from one sample sequenced in a study of blood T cell repertoires in COVID-19. Method: immunoSEQ multiplex PCR; TCRdb's copy keeps in-frame clones and lacks some. The top ten hold more than 8% of the sample, which has under 200,000 clones, about 85% seen once. The sequencing sample was made of peripheral blood. These receptors originate from a woman older than 75 with acute or convalescent COVID-19.

The chain recombines TRBV19 with TRBJ2-7, with 9 bases matching TRBD1. Germline CDR1 and CDR2: LNHDA and SQIVND (reference sequence). V shed 7 bases and J 1 base; nucleotides not matched to a gene: 8. This CDR3 has 15 amino acids. CDR3 protein: CASTIGTGLSYEQYF. The CDR3 DNA sequence: TGTGCCAGTACGATCGGGACAGGGCTTTCCTACGAGCAGTACTTC.

The genes are TRBV5-4 and TRBJ2-7, with D perhaps matching TRBD1 (7 bases). V was trimmed by 3 bases and J by 3 bases, leaving 13 bases between them. Germline CDR1 reads SGHNT; CDR2 reads YYREEE (reference sequence). The CDR3 consists of 14 residues. As DNA, the CDR3 is TGTGCCAGCAGCTCCCCGCAGGGGGGCTACGAGCAGTACTTC. This encodes CASSSPQGGYEQYF.

The chain uses TRBV7-8 and TRBJ1-2; possibly TRBD1 for D (6 bases). Trimming removed 1 base at V and 1 base at J, with 13 bases between. Germline V gives CDR1 SGHVS, CDR2 FQNEAQ. The CDR3 length is 16 residues. Here the CDR3 reads CASSLVGGLLNYGYTF. The CDR3 bases are TGTGCCAGCAGCTTAGTAGGGGGTCTACTTAACTATGGCTACACCTTC.

J is TRBJ2-5 and V is TRBV9, with a possible D match to TRBD2 (7 bases). Trimming stripped 3 bases from V and 2 bases from J, with 14 bases between. CDR1 is SGDLS, CDR2 YYNGEE, per germline. This CDR3 has 15 residues. The DNA of the CDR3 is TGTGCCAGCAGCGGTAGGGGGGGTCGACAAGAGACCCAGTACTTC. As protein: CASSGRGGRQETQYF.

The gene calls are TRBV5-5 and TRBJ1-5; 11 positions agree with TRBD1. The germline gives CDR1 SGHKS, CDR2 YYEKEE (reference sequence). CDR3 length: 15 residues. Trimming took 4 bases from V and 5 from J; bases not matched to a gene: 5. The CDR3 DNA sequence: TGTGCCAGCAGCCCCGGACAGGGGGCATATCAGCCCCAGCATTTT. The encoded protein is CASSPGQGAYQPQHF.